This T cell receptor (beta chain) was found in a study of post-analysis software for immune sequencing data. Unique molecular identifiers were carried by the TCR beta cDNA libraries. TCRdb analysed the PCR reads with MiXCR anew, one entry per CDR3 protein. The repertoire holds hundreds of thousands of distinct CDR3 sequences, with roughly 47% as singletons. The study, taken as a whole, reports: Controls showed lower frequencies than patients for roughly 5 TRBV segments, and TRBV5-6, TRBV5-1 and TRBV20-1 were among these.

About this clonotype itself: Its cognate antigen is unknown.

CDR3 length: 15 residues. V was trimmed by 2 bases and J by 5 bases, leaving 16 bases between them. CDR1 is MGHDK, CDR2 SYGVNS, per germline. V and J are TRBV25-1 and TRBJ2-7; weak D call: TRBD2 (6 bases). The TCR originated in a girl aged 5 to 17 with multiple sclerosis. The sequenced sample was blood. The chain's CDR3 is CASSEISLGGDEQYF. CDR3 bases: TGTGCCAGCAGTGAAATTAGTTTAGGAGGGGACGAGCAGTACTTC.